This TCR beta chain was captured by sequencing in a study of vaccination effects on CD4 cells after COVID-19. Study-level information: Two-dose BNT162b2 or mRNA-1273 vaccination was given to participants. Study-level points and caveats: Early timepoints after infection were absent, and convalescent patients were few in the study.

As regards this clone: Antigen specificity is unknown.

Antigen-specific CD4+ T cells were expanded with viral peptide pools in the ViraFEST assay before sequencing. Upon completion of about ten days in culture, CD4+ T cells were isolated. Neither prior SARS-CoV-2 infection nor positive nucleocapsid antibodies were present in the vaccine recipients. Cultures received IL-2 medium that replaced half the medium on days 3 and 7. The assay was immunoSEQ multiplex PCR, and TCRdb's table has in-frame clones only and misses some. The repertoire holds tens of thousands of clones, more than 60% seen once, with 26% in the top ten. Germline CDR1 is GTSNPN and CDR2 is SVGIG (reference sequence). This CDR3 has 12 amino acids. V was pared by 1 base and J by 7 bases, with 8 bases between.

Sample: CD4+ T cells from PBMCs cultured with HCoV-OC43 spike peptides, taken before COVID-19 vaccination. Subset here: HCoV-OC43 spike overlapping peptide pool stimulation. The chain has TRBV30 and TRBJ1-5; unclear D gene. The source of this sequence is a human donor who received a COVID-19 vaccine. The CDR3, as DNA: TGTGCCTGGAGTGCCCCCCCCCAGCCCCAGCATTTT. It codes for CAWSAPPQPQHF.